This T cell receptor beta chain was documented in a study of response to subunit inactivated influenza vaccine. This clonotype came up a few times. Antigen: not known. General study points: There was a suggestion from the authors that each seasonal influenza vaccination recruits few new T cells.

TCRdb used MiXCR to reprocess the RT-PCR reads, holding one entry per CDR3 protein. The repertoire has 500,000 to 550,000 distinct CDR3 sequences, approximately 7.1% of them found once; the top ten carry over 10%. The CDR3 loop spans 13 amino acids. V was pared by 6 bases and J by 9 bases, with 12 bases between. The sequencing used PBMCs from blood, collected less than 30 months after vaccination. This rearrangement joins TRBV12-3 or TRBV12-4 to TRBJ1-6, with D unclear. The TCR was taken from a man between 50 and 70 years old who received an inactivated influenza vaccine. DNA of the CDR3: TGTGCCAGCAGCGCGTCCCTCGGTTCACCCCTCCACTTT. This translates into CASSASLGSPLHF.